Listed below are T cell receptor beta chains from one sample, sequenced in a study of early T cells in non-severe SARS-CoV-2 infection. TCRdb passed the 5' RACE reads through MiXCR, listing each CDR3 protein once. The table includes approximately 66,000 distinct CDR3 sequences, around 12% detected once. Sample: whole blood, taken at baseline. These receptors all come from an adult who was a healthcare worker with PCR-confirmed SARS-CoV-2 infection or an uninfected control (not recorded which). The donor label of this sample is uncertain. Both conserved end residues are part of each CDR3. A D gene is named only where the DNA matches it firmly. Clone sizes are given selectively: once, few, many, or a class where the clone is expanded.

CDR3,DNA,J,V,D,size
CASRSGPYGYTF,TGTGCCAGCAGATCCGGGCCCTATGGCTACACCTTC,TRBJ1-2,TRBV12-3/TRBV12-4,.,many
CASSLEGTVTNYGYTF,TGTGCCAGCAGCTTAGAGGGGACAGTGACTAACTATGGCTACACCTTC,TRBJ1-2,TRBV7-2,TRBD1,few
CASSEFTGQLAKNIQYF,TGCGCCAGCAGTGAGTTCACCGGCCAGCTAGCCAAAAACATTCAGTACTTC,TRBJ2-4,TRBV10-1,.,few
CASTRGRTVGYTF,TGTGCCAGCACCAGGGGCCGGACAGTTGGCTACACCTTC,TRBJ1-2,TRBV12-3/TRBV12-4,.,.
CASSPPNGNTEAFF,TGTGCCAGCTCACCACCGAACGGGAACACTGAAGCTTTCTTT,TRBJ1-1,TRBV18,.,many
CASSTGQRDTEAFF,TGCGCCAGCAGCACGGGACAGCGAGACACTGAAGCTTTCTTT,TRBJ1-1,TRBV5-1,TRBD1,.
CSVAGQLNTEAFF,TGCAGCGTAGCGGGACAGCTGAACACTGAAGCTTTCTTT,TRBJ1-1,TRBV29-1,TRBD1,many
CASSRTGVRSNQPQHF,TGTGCCAGCAGCCGGACAGGGGTAAGGAGCAATCAGCCCCAGCATTTT,TRBJ1-5,TRBV6-5,TRBD1,few
CASSPPTGEYNEQFF,TGTGCCAGCTCACCACCTACAGGGGAATACAATGAGCAGTTCTTC,TRBJ2-1,TRBV18,TRBD1,many
CASSTGLVTDTQYF,TGTGCCAGCAGTACCGGACTTGTCACAGATACGCAGTATTTT,TRBJ2-3,TRBV6-5,.,.
CATTLTQGAGNTIYF,TGTGCCACCACCCTAACCCAAGGGGCTGGAAACACCATATATTTT,TRBJ1-3,TRBV15,.,.
CSVSGGINSPLHF,TGCAGCGTCTCAGGGGGAATTAATTCACCCCTCCACTTT,TRBJ1-6,TRBV29-1,TRBD1,few
CASSKGTGANYGYTF,TGTGCCAGCAGTAAGGGGACAGGGGCTAACTATGGCTACACCTTC,TRBJ1-2,TRBV27,TRBD1,.
CASSSESTDTQYF,TGTGCCAGCAGTTCCGAGAGCACAGATACGCAGTATTTT,TRBJ2-3,TRBV2,.,.
CASSLEVGWRDRATTGANVLTF,TGTGCCAGCAGCTTGGAAGTAGGGTGGAGGGACAGGGCTACGACTGGGGCCAACGTCCTGACTTTC,TRBJ2-6,TRBV7-9,TRBD1,many
CASSPGGQGYGYTF,TGTGCCAGCAGCCCAGGGGGACAGGGCTATGGCTACACCTTC,TRBJ1-2,TRBV9,TRBD1,.
CASSQGTGGNRGYTF,TGTGCCAGCAGCCAAGGGACAGGGGGTAATCGTGGCTACACCTTC,TRBJ1-2,TRBV3-1,TRBD1,many
CASSSDRATNEKLFF,TGTGCCAGCAGCTCTGACAGGGCAACTAATGAAAAACTGTTTTTT,TRBJ1-4,TRBV9,TRBD1,few
CASSWSLENTEAFF,TGCGCCAGCAGCTGGAGCCTGGAGAACACTGAAGCTTTCTTT,TRBJ1-1,TRBV5-1,.,.
CASSVGTTNTEAFF,TGTGCCAGCAGTGTGGGGACGACGAACACTGAAGCTTTCTTT,TRBJ1-1,TRBV2,.,many
CASSSVQGAPGKDTQYF,TGCGCCAGCAGCTCGGTACAGGGGGCGCCAGGCAAAGATACGCAGTATTTT,TRBJ2-3,TRBV5-1,TRBD1,.
CATSGGTGNTEAFF,TGTGCCACCAGTGGAGGGACAGGGAACACTGAAGCTTTCTTT,TRBJ1-1,TRBV24-1,TRBD1,.
CASSLGGGALHF,TGTGCCAGCAGTTTAGGGGGAGGGGCCCTCCACTTT,TRBJ1-6,TRBV12-3/TRBV12-4,.,few
CVSSPFSGGELFF,TGTGTCAGCAGTCCCTTTTCAGGCGGGGAGCTGTTTTTT,TRBJ2-2,TRBV2,.,.
CASKQQGVGRGTEAFF,TGTGCCAGCAAACAACAGGGCGTAGGTCGGGGCACTGAAGCTTTCTTT,TRBJ1-1,TRBV6-5,.,.
CASSEGASGANVLTF,TGCGCCAGCAGTGAGGGGGCGTCCGGGGCCAACGTCCTGACTTTC,TRBJ2-6,TRBV10-1,.,few
CAWSVGHFNIQYF,TGTGCCTGGAGTGTAGGGCACTTTAACATTCAGTACTTC,TRBJ2-4,TRBV30,.,.
CASSLSSGRPDTQYF,TGTGCCAGCAGCCTCAGTAGCGGGAGACCAGATACGCAGTATTTT,TRBJ2-3,TRBV7-2,TRBD2,few
CASSAKGNWDQPQHF,TGTGCCAGCAGCGCGAAAGGGAATTGGGATCAGCCCCAGCATTTT,TRBJ1-5,TRBV2,.,many
CASSLDRDSPLHF,TGCGCCAGCTCCCTCGACAGGGATTCACCCCTCCACTTT,TRBJ1-6,TRBV10-1,TRBD1,few
CSVTPGQGSNTQYF,TGCAGCGTAACCCCGGGACAGGGTAGTAATACGCAGTATTTT,TRBJ2-3,TRBV29-1,TRBD1,many
CASSNTGELFF,TGTGCCAGCAGTAACACCGGGGAGCTGTTTTTT,TRBJ2-2,TRBV12-3/TRBV12-4,.,.
CASRPRDLSNQPQHF,TGTGCCAGTAGACCCCGGGACCTTAGCAATCAGCCCCAGCATTTT,TRBJ1-5,TRBV19,.,.
CASSLGIHISVEQFF,TGTGCCAGCAGCTTGGGGATACATATAAGTGTAGAGCAGTTCTTC,TRBJ2-1,TRBV5-6,.,few
CASSLAGLAGQRVLKDTQYF,TGTGCCAGCAGCTTAGCGGGACTAGCGGGGCAAAGAGTCTTGAAAGATACGCAGTATTTT,TRBJ2-3,TRBV7-8,TRBD2,.
CASSWSSGGVGEQFF,TGTGCCAGCAGTTGGTCTAGCGGGGGGGTTGGTGAGCAGTTCTTC,TRBJ2-1,TRBV12-3/TRBV12-4,TRBD2,few
CRLSGSYNEQFF,TGCAGACTATCAGGGTCTTACAATGAGCAGTTCTTC,TRBJ2-1,TRBV20-1,.,many
CASSVDGTTSTDTQYF,TGTGCCAGCAGCGTAGATGGGACTACTAGCACAGATACGCAGTATTTT,TRBJ2-3,TRBV9,TRBD2,few
CASSFLWADSYGYTF,TGTGCCAGCAGCTTTTTGTGGGCGGACAGCTATGGCTACACCTTC,TRBJ1-2,TRBV7-9,.,few
CASTRAWGTDTQYF,TGTGCCAGCACCAGGGCGTGGGGCACAGATACGCAGTATTTT,TRBJ2-3,TRBV2,.,many
CASSRTGTRSGANVLTF,TGTGCCAGCAGCCGGACAGGGACCCGCTCTGGGGCCAACGTCCTGACTTTC,TRBJ2-6,TRBV28,TRBD1,.
CASSLDRGPNTEAFF,TGTGCCAGCAGCTTGGACAGGGGACCGAACACTGAAGCTTTCTTT,TRBJ1-1,TRBV5-4,TRBD1,few
CASSLVPEAGELFF,TGCGCCAGCAGCTTAGTCCCAGAGGCCGGGGAGCTGTTTTTT,TRBJ2-2,TRBV5-1,.,many
CASSLHRTGSSYNSPLHF,TGCGCCAGCAGCCTACACCGGACAGGCAGCTCCTATAATTCACCCCTCCACTTT,TRBJ1-6,TRBV4-1,TRBD1,.
CASSGERGGKFF,TGTGCCAGCAGTGGAGAACGGGGAGGGAAGTTCTTC,TRBJ2-1,TRBV28,TRBD2,.
CASRGPGANVLTF,TGTGCCAGCAGGGGGCCAGGGGCCAACGTCCTGACTTTC,TRBJ2-6,TRBV7-6,.,few
CASSLATLSSYNEQFF,TGCGCCAGCAGCCTGGCAACCTTAAGCTCCTACAATGAGCAGTTCTTC,TRBJ2-1,TRBV5-1,.,.
CASRGGGANYGYTF,TGTGCCAGCAGGGGAGGGGGAGCTAACTATGGCTACACCTTC,TRBJ1-2,TRBV28,.,few
CASALAKNIQYF,TGTGCCAGCGCTTTAGCCAAAAACATTCAGTACTTC,TRBJ2-4,TRBV2,.,.
CSARITGGAYNSPLHF,TGCAGTGCTAGGATTACAGGGGGCGCCTATAATTCACCCCTCCACTTT,TRBJ1-6,TRBV20-1,TRBD1,few
CASSELPGDNEQFF,TGCGCCAGCAGTGAGTTGCCAGGGGACAATGAGCAGTTCTTC,TRBJ2-1,TRBV10-1,.,.
CASSPKRGGPNTGELFF,TGTGCCAGCAGCCCCAAGCGGGGGGGACCGAACACCGGGGAGCTGTTTTTT,TRBJ2-2,TRBV7-9,TRBD2,few